Below, 2 T cell receptor beta chains from the same sample are listed, as sequenced in a study of early T cells in non-severe SARS-CoV-2 infection. TCRdb recomputed calls from the 5' RACE reads with MiXCR, one row per CDR3 protein. The repertoire has over 45,000 distinct CDR3 sequences, over 5% of them found once; the top ten carry around 4.1%. The sequenced material came from whole blood. The receptors come from an adult who was a healthcare worker with PCR-confirmed SARS-CoV-2 infection or an uninfected control (not recorded which).

This clonotype was detected only a few times. The chain has TRBV27 and TRBJ2-7; the D gene is possibly TRBD1 (7 bases). The V and J ends lost 6 bases and 4 bases respectively, with 22 bases between them. This CDR3 comprises 16 residues. The germline V gene has CDR1 MNHEY and CDR2 SMNVEV (reference sequence). This chain's CDR3 is CASSLSRTGGGYEQYF. The CDR3 DNA reads as TGTGCCAGCAGCTTGAGTAGGACAGGCGGAGGGTACGAGCAGTACTTC.

The chain couples TRBV20-1 to TRBJ2-3; 8 positions agree with TRBD2. Germline V gives CDR1 DFQATT, CDR2 SNEGSKA (reference sequence). The CDR3 consists of 14 residues. Trimming removed 5 bases from V and 5 bases from J; junction bases left unmatched: 9. The CDR3 nucleotides are TGCAGTGCTGCCTTAGCGGGGTTGGGAGATACGCAGTATTTT. This codes for CSAALAGLGDTQYF.